The T cell receptor beta chain under discussion was sequenced for a study of siplizumab effects on memory and regulatory T cells. Whole-study results and caveats: A naive or memory phenotype could not be assigned to roughly 75-97% of the proliferating CD4+ or CD8+ clones. Contribution to the alloresponse seemed major for naive T cells, which also seemed more diverse than memory cells.

Roughly 100,000 TCR templates underwent assay in each sample. Libraries were prepared by immunoSEQ multiplex PCR; TCRdb keeps only in-frame clonotypes and omits some of them. Among 80,000 to 130,000 clones, roughly 94% were seen once, and the ten largest hold over 0.55%. On this clone: Its antigen remains unknown.

This receptor was obtained from a human donor in good health. The sample was Tregs sorted from blood.

The CDR3, as DNA: TGCGCCAGCAGCTTGGCGGATCGACGGACAGAGACCCAGTACTTC. Amino acids: CASSLADRRTETQYF. The chain couples TRBV5-1 to TRBJ2-5, with D uncertain. This CDR3 has 15 residues. Germline loops: CDR1 SGHRS, CDR2 YFSETQ. V was clipped by 0 bases and J by 4 bases, with 13 bases between them.